This TCR beta chain emerged from a study of CD8 T cells in acute hepatitis C reinfection. Sequencing used immunoSEQ multiplex PCR; TCRdb keeps in-frame clones, though not all of them. Seen here are tens of thousands of clones, 70% to 90% observed once, and the top ten hold 9.5% to 13%. In germline, CDR1 is SEHNR, CDR2 FQNEAQ (reference sequence). CDR3 length equals 12 residues. Trimming took 5 bases from V and 4 from J, leaving 9 bases between them. Stated time point: naive CD8 control sorted from an acute-time-point sample. The sequencing input was naive CD8+ T cells from PBMCs. The receptor was isolated from a woman aged 18-29 years who spontaneously cleared hepatitis C infection. The chain is built from TRBV7-9 and TRBJ2-7; D is ambiguous. The CDR3 bases are TGTGCCAGCAGCCCCACTATGTACGAGCAGTACTTC. Its protein product is CASSPTMYEQYF. The entire variable domain, with the rest obtained from reference TRBV7-9 and TRBJ2-7, is as follows: DTGVSQNPRHKITKRGQNVTFRCDPISEHNRLYWYRQTLGQGPEFLTYFQNEAQLEKSRLLSDRFSAERPKGSFSTLEIQRTEQGDSAMYLCASSPTMYEQYFGPGTRLTVT.